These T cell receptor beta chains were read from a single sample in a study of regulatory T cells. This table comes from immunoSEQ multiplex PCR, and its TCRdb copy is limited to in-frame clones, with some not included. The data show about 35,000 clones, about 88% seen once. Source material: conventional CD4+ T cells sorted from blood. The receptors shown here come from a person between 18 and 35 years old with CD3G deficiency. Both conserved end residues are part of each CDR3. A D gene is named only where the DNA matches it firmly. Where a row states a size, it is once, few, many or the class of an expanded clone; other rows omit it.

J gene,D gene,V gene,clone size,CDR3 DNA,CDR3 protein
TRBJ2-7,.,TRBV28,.,TGTGCCAGCAGTCCCCCCGGGGGTTATCGCGAGCAGTACTTC,CASSPPGGYREQYF
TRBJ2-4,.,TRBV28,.,TGTGCCAGCAGTCCAGGGGAGGTGGTAAACATTCAGTACTTC,CASSPGEVVNIQYF
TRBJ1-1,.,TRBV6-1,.,TGTGCCAGCTGTGAGGGGAGTGAGACTGAAGCTTTCTTT,CASCEGSETEAFF
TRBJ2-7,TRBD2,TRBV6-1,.,TGTGCCAGCAGTGCCGGGACTAGCGGGAAGTACGAGCAGTACTTC,CASSAGTSGKYEQYF
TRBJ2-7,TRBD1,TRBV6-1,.,TGTGCCAGCAGTCACCCCGGGACAGACGCCTACGAGCAGTACTTC,CASSHPGTDAYEQYF
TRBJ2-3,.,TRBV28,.,TGTGCCAGCAGTTTAGCGGGGCGCACAGATACGCAGTATTTT,CASSLAGRTDTQYF
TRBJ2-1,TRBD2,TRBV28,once,TGTGCCAGCGCAACGACCGGCACCGGGAGGCGCCACAATGAGCAGTTCTTC,CASATTGTGRRHNEQFF
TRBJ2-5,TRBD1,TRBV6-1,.,TGTGCCAGCAGTTCACAGGGGGCAGGGGAGACCCAGTACTTC,CASSSQGAGETQYF
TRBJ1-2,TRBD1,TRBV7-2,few,TGTGCCAGCAGCGCGACAGGGGAGGCTGGCTACACCTTC,CASSATGEAGYTF
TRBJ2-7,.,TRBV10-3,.,TGTGCCATCACGGGCGGGCGGGAGCAGTACTTC,CAITGGREQYF
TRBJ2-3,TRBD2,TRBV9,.,TGTGCCAGCAGCGCCGGGACTAGCGGGAGGTTTAGCACAGATACGCAGTATTTT,CASSAGTSGRFSTDTQYF
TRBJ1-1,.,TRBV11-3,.,TGTGCCAGCAGCTTAGATTTATCAACGAACACTGAAGCTTTCTTT,CASSLDLSTNTEAFF
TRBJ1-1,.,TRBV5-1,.,TGCGCAGGGTTGGGGAGGGGAACTTTCTTT,CAGLGRGTFF
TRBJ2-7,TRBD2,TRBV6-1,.,TGTGCCAGCAGCGAAGCGGGGCTTTCCTACGAGCAGTACTTC,CASSEAGLSYEQYF
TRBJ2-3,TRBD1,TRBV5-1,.,TGCGCCAGCAGGCCAGGACGGACAGGGACCACAGATACGCAGTATTTT,CASRPGRTGTTDTQYF
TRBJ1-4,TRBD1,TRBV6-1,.,TGTGCCAGCAGTGGAAGGACAGGGTTTAGGGATGAAAAACTGTTTTTT,CASSGRTGFRDEKLFF
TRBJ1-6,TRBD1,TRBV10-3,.,TGTGCCATCAGCACCTTGGACAGGGGCTATTCACCCCTCCACTTT,CAISTLDRGYSPLHF
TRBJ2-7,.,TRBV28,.,TGTGCCAGCAATGGAGCGGACTCCTACGAGCAGTACTTC,CASNGADSYEQYF
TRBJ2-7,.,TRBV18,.,TGTGCCAGCTCGCCCGGGTCGGGGGACGAGCAGTACTTC,CASSPGSGDEQYF
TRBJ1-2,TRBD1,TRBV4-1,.,TGCGCCAGCAGCCAAGCGTGGCAGGGGGCGGGAGGCTACACCTTC,CASSQAWQGAGGYTF
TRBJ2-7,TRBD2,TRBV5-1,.,TGCGCCAGCAGCGATCCGGGACTACCCTACGAGCAGTACTTC,CASSDPGLPYEQYF
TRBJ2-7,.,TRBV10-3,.,TGTGCCATCAGTGAGTCCAGGGAGGGGGGCGCGGTGCAGTACTTC,CAISESREGGAVQYF
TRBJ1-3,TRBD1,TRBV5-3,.,TGTGCCAGAAGCTTGCTGCGACAGGGGGGAAACACCATATATTTT,CARSLLRQGGNTIYF
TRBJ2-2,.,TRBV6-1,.,TGTGCCAGCGTGGGTGGGACCTTCACCGGGGAGCTGTTTTTT,CASVGGTFTGELFF
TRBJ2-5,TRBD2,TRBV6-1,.,TGTGCCAGCAGCGGACTAGCGGGAGATTCGGAGACCCAGTACTTC,CASSGLAGDSETQYF
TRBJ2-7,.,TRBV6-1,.,TGTGCCAGCAGATCAGGTTGGGAGCAGTACTTC,CASRSGWEQYF
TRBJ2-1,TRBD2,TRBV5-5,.,TGTGCCAGCAGCCCACGGACTAGCGTCAGTAATGAGCAGTTCTTC,CASSPRTSVSNEQFF
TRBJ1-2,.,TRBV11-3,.,TGTGCCAGCAGCTCCGGGCCCTCCGGTGGCTACACCTTC,CASSSGPSGGYTF
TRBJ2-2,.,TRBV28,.,TGTGCCAGCCGAACAGGGTTATCGAACACCGGGGAGCTGTTTTTT,CASRTGLSNTGELFF
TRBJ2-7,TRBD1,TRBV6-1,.,TGTGCCAGCAGTGGGGCAGGGGGCAACGAGCAGTACTTC,CASSGAGGNEQYF
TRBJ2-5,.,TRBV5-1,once,TGCGCCAGCAGCCTTGGACAGAAAGAGACCCAGTACTTC,CASSLGQKETQYF
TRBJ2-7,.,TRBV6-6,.,TGTGCCAGCAGATACTACCGGGACGGGGGAGAGGAGCAGTACTTC,CASRYYRDGGEEQYF
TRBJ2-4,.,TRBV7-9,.,TGTGCCAGCAGCTTATACCAGGGCGGTGCGGACATTCAGTACTTC,CASSLYQGGADIQYF
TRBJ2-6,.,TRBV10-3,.,TGTGCCAGCAGTGCTGTCAGCTCTGGGGCCAACGTCCTGACTTTC,CASSAVSSGANVLTF
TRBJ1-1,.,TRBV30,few,TGTGCCTGGAGTGGGGAGCGAAACACTGAAGCTTTCTTT,CAWSGERNTEAFF
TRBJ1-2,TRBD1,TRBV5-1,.,TGCGCCAGCAGCCCGGGACAGGGTGAGATGTCGGGTGGCTACACCTTC,CASSPGQGEMSGGYTF
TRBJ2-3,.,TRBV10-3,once,TGTGCCATCAGTGCAGCTAGATCAGATACGCAGTATTTT,CAISAARSDTQYF
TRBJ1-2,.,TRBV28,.,TGTGCCAGCAGTTTCATGTCAGGGTTTGGCTACACCTTC,CASSFMSGFGYTF
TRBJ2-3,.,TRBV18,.,TGTGCCAGCTCACTACGGCAATCAGATACGCAGTATTTT,CASSLRQSDTQYF
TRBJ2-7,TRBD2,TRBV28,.,TGTGCCAGCAGTTCTGTGACTAGCGGGAGCTCCTACGAGCAGTACTTC,CASSSVTSGSSYEQYF
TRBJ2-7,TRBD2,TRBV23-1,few,TGCGCCAGCAGCCAGGGAGGGCTGACCTACGAGCAGTACTTC,CASSQGGLTYEQYF
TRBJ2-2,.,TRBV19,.,TGTGCCAGTAGTATAGGCAGAGGAACCGGGGAGCTGTTTTTT,CASSIGRGTGELFF
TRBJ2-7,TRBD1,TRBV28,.,TGTGCCAGCAGTCCTGGACAGGGACCCTACGAGCAGTACTTC,CASSPGQGPYEQYF
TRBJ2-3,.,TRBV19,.,TGTGCCAGTAGTATGACCGGGATACGAGCAGATACGCAGTATTTT,CASSMTGIRADTQYF
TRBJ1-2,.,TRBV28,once,TGTGCCAGCAGTCCCCCCGAGCGATATGGCTACACCTTC,CASSPPERYGYTF
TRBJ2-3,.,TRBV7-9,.,TGTGCCAGCAGCATTGGGACCCCAGATACGCAGTATTTT,CASSIGTPDTQYF
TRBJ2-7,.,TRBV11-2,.,TGTGCCAGCAGCCAGTCGACCCTAAGATCCTACGAGCAGTACTTC,CASSQSTLRSYEQYF
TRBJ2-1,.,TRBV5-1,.,TGCGCCAGCAGCTTGGAGGGTGTCTCCTACAATGAGCAGTTCTTC,CASSLEGVSYNEQFF
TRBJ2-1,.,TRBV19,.,TGTGCCAGTAGTACGGACAGCTTCTCCTACAATGAGCAGTTCTTC,CASSTDSFSYNEQFF
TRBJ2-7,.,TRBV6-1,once,TGTGCCAGCAGTCCACAGGGCTACGAGCAGTACTTC,CASSPQGYEQYF
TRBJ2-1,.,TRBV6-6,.,TGTGCCAGCAGTTCCTACGAGGGAATAGCCCCGTTCTTC,CASSSYEGIAPFF
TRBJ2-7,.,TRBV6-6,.,TGTGCCAGCAGTCGAGGGACCGCCTACGAGCAGTACTTC,CASSRGTAYEQYF
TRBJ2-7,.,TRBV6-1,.,TGTGCCAGCAGTGTGGACGCAAGCTCCTACGAGCAGTACTTC,CASSVDASSYEQYF
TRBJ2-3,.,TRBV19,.,TGTGCCAGTAGTCTTTCCCCGGGAGATACGCAGTATTTT,CASSLSPGDTQYF
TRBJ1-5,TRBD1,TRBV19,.,TGTGCCAGTAGTATGGACAGGGTAGGGAATCAGCCCCAGCATTTT,CASSMDRVGNQPQHF